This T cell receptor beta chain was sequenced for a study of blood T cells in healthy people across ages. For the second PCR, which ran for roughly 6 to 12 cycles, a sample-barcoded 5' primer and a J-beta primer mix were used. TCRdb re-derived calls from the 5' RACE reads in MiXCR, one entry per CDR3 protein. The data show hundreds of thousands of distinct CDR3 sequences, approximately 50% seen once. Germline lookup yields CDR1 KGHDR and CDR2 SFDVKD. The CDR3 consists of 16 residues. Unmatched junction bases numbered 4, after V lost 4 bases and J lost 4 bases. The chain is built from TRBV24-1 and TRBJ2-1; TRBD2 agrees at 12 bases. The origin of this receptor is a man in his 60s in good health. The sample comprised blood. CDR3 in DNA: TGTGCCACCAGTGACCCGACTAGCGGGGGTTACAATGAGCAGTTCTTC. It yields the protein CATSDPTSGGYNEQFF.